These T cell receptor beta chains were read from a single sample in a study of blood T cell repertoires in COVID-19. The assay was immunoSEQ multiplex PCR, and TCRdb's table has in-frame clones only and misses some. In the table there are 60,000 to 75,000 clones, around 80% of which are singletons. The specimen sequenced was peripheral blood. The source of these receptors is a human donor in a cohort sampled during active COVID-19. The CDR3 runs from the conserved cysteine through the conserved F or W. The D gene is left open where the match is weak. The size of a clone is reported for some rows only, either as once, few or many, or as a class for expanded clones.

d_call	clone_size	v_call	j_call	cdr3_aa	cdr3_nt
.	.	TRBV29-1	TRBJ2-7	CSVAPGSPTEQYF	TGCAGCGTTGCTCCTGGGAGTCCCACCGAGCAGTACTTC
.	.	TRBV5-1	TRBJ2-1	CASSLFRGTYNEQFF	TGCGCCAGCAGCTTGTTCCGGGGAACCTACAATGAGCAGTTCTTC
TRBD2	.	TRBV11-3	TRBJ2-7	CASSPGGSVNEQYF	TGTGCCAGCAGCCCCGGCGGGAGCGTCAACGAGCAGTACTTC
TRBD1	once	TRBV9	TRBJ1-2	CASSSGDRGYGYTF	TGTGCCAGCAGTTCGGGCGACAGGGGTTATGGCTACACCTTC
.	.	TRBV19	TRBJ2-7	CASSIGGAGFTYEQYF	TGTGCCAGTAGTATCGGGGGAGCCGGGTTTACGTACGAGCAGTACTTC
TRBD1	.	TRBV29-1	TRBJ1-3	CSVGGQGNTIYF	TGCAGCGTTGGGGGACAGGGAAACACCATATATTTT
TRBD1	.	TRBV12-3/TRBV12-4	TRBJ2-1	CAIDRGDPNEQFF	TGTGCCATTGACAGGGGAGATCCGAATGAGCAGTTCTTC
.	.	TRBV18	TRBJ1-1	CASSPFDRLGEAFF	TGTGCCAGCTCCCCTTTCGACAGGCTGGGTGAAGCTTTCTTT
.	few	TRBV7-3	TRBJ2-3	CASSASPGLTDTQYF	TGTGCCAGCAGTGCGTCCCCAGGGCTAACAGATACGCAGTATTTT
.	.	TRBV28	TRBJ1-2	CASRPDRSYGYTF	TGTGCCAGCAGACCCGACAGGTCCTATGGCTACACCTTC
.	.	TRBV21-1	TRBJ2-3	CASSPASGISTDTQYF	TGTGCCAGCAGCCCAGCTAGCGGGATAAGCACAGATACGCAGTATTTT
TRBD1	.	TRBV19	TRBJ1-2	CASSIIGTAYGYTF	TGTGCCAGTAGTATTATAGGGACAGCGTATGGCTACACCTTC
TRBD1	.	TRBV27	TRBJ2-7	CASSSGQGAYEQYF	TGTGCCAGCAGTTCGGGACAGGGTGCCTACGAGCAGTACTTC
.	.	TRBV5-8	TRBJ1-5	CASSLTQGNQPQHF	TGTGCCAGCAGCTTGACTCAGGGTAATCAGCCCCAGCATTTT
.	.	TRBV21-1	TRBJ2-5	CASSRPDRHQETQYF	TGTGCCAGCAGCAGGCCCGACAGACATCAAGAGACCCAGTACTTC
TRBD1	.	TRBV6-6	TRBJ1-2	CASSFNRGGYGYTF	TGTGCCAGCAGTTTCAACAGGGGTGGCTATGGCTACACCTTC
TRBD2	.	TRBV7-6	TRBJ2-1	CASSLATVSGGPGNEQFF	TGTGCCAGCAGCTTAGCGACGGTTTCGGGAGGGCCGGGAAATGAGCAGTTCTTC
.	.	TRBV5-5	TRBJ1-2	CASSAGSNYGYTF	TGTGCCAGCAGCGCAGGGTCTAACTATGGCTACACCTTC
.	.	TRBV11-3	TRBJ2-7	CASSLLSGSEQYF	TGTGCCAGCAGCTTACTCAGCGGCTCTGAGCAGTACTTC
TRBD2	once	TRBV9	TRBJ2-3	CASSVAELAGGADTQYF	TGTGCCAGCAGCGTAGCAGAACTAGCGGGGGGCGCAGATACGCAGTATTTT
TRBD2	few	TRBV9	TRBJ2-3	CASSYLTSGSTDTQYF	TGTGCCAGCAGCTACCTGACTAGCGGGAGCACAGATACGCAGTATTTT
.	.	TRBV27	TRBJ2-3	CASSQGNTDTQYF	TGTGCCAGCAGTCAGGGTAACACAGATACGCAGTATTTT
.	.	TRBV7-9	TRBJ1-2	CASSLAPYGYTF	TGTGCCAGCAGCTTAGCTCCATATGGCTACACCTTC
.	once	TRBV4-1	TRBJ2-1	CASSQDSRANYEQFF	TGCGCCAGCAGCCAAGATTCGAGAGCGAACTATGAGCAGTTCTTC
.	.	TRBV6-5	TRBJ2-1	CASRGGKPNEQFF	TGTGCCAGCAGGGGGGGAAAGCCCAATGAGCAGTTCTTC
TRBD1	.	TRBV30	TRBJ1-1	CAWSLRTGEAFF	TGTGCCTGGAGTTTAAGGACAGGGGAAGCTTTCTTT
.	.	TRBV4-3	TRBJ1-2	CASSQDYTGQGGYTF	TGCGCCAGCAGCCAAGATTATACAGGCCAGGGTGGCTACACCTTC
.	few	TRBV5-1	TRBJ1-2	CASSLDTGTYGYTF	TGCGCCAGCAGCTTGGATACAGGGACCTATGGCTACACCTTC
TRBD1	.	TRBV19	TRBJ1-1	CASSITLWTGRDTEAFF	TGTGCCAGTAGTATCACTCTTTGGACAGGACGGGACACTGAAGCTTTCTTT
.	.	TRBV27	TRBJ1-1	CASIYGAEAFF	TGTGCCAGCATTTACGGGGCTGAAGCTTTCTTT
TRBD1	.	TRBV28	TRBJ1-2	CASRLTGYYGYTF	TGTGCCAGCAGACTGACAGGGTACTATGGCTACACCTTC
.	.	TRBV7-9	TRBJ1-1	CATTFTTNTEAFF	TGTGCCACCACATTTACCACTAACACTGAAGCTTTCTTT
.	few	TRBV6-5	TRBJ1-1	CASSYSGGLTEAFF	TGTGCCAGCAGTTACTCAGGGGGACTAACTGAAGCTTTCTTT
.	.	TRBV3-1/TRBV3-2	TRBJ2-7	CASSQRTYEQYF	TGTGCCAGCAGCCAAAGAACTTACGAGCAGTACTTC
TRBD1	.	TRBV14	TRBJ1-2	CASSPGQQNGYTF	TGTGCCAGCAGCCCGGGACAGCAAAATGGCTACACCTTC
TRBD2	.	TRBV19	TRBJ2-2	CASSIAGGGTGELFF	TGTGCCAGTAGTATAGCGGGAGGAGGCACCGGGGAGCTGTTTTTT
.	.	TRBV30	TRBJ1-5	CACSPGGGQPQHF	TGTGCCTGTTCGCCGGGGGGTGGTCAGCCCCAGCATTTT
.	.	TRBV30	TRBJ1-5	CAWSVALGQFNQPQHF	TGTGCCTGGAGTGTGGCATTAGGACAGTTCAATCAGCCCCAGCATTTT
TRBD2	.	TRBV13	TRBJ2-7	CASSSLLAGQTYEQYF	TGTGCCAGCAGCTCACTCTTAGCGGGGCAGACCTACGAGCAGTACTTC
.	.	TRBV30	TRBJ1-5	CAWGVTGISSQHF	TGTGCCTGGGGGGTCACAGGGATCTCGTCCCAGCATTTT
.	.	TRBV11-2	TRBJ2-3	CASSLQSGTDTQYF	TGTGCCAGCAGCTTACAGAGCGGGACAGATACGCAGTATTTT
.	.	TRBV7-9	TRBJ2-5	CASSFQGEEETQYF	TGTGCCAGCAGCTTTCAGGGGGAGGAGGAGACCCAGTACTTC